This is a list of T cell receptor beta chains from one sample in a study of T cell repertoires in cytomegalovirus infection. TCRdb used MiXCR to reprocess the reads, holding one entry per CDR3 protein. The sample yields about 890,000 distinct CDR3 sequences, 31% seen once. These receptors lack a known antigen. Sequencing was performed on cultured CD8+ T cells from PBMCs, taken from culture after CMV antigen stimulation. These receptor sequences come from a human donor in good health (CMV status not recorded). Some clones in this sample may be carry-over from other donors' samples. The CDR3 runs from the conserved cysteine through the conserved F or W. Fields, in order: clone size, V gene, D gene, J gene, CDR3 length, CDR3 DNA, CDR3 protein. A D gene is named only where the DNA matches it firmly. Size tells how often a clone was seen (once, few, many) or the class of an expanded clone, and some rows leave it out.

few	TRBV12-3/TRBV12-4	NA	TRBJ1-1	16	TGTGCCAGCAGTTTAAGTCTCCGGGGGCGACCTTGGGGAGCTTTCTTT	CASSLSLRGRPWGAFF
NA	TRBV12-3/TRBV12-4	TRBD1	TRBJ2-1	13	TGTGCCAGCAGACAGGGGCATGCCCATGAGCAGTTCTTC	CASRQGHAHEQFF
once	TRBV6-8	TRBD2	TRBJ2-5	13	TGTGCCAGCAGTTACGAGCGGGAGGAGACCCAGTACTTC	CASSYEREETQYF
many	TRBV7-2	NA	TRBJ2-1	17	TGTGCCAGCAGCTTAGGTGAAGGGGCCAGCTCCTACAATGAGCAGTTCTTC	CASSLGEGASSYNEQFF
NA	TRBV27	NA	TRBJ2-3	14	TGTGCCAGCAGTTTATCGGATCGTAGCAATACGCAGTATTTT	CASSLSDRSNTQYF
NA	TRBV2	NA	TRBJ2-2	13	TGTGCCTCTGCGGTATGGGACACCGGGGAGCTGTTTTTT	CASAVWDTGELFF
NA	TRBV29-1	NA	TRBJ1-2	15	TGCAGCGTTGAAAGCGTTGGCAGGAACTATTGGGGCTACACCTTC	CSVESVGRNYWGYTF
few	TRBV4-1	TRBD2	TRBJ2-7	15	TGCGCCAGCAGCCAAGAATATAGGGGAGGGTACGAGCAGTACTTC	CASSQEYRGGYEQYF
once	TRBV20-1	TRBD2	TRBJ2-7	14	TGCAGTGCTAGCGGACTAGCGGGGGTGGACGAGCAGTACTTC	CSASGLAGVDEQYF
NA	TRBV29-1	NA	TRBJ1-2	13	TGCAGCGTTGACCGGGGAGACGACTATGGCTACACCTTC	CSVDRGDDYGYTF
few	TRBV7-6	TRBD2	TRBJ2-1	18	TGTGCCAGCACCACCCGGGCGGGGGGCTATTGGAATGAGGATGAGCAGTTCTTC	CASTTRAGGYWNEDEQFF
few	TRBV24-1	TRBD2	TRBJ2-3	16	TGTGCCACCAGTGACCATACTAGCGCCCGAGCCGGTACGCAGTATTTT	CATSDHTSARAGTQYF
many	TRBV7-2	NA	TRBJ1-4	16	TGTGCCAGCAGTCAGGGGAATCATGCAACTAATGAAAAACTGTTTTTT	CASSQGNHATNEKLFF
NA	TRBV19	NA	TRBJ1-1	13	TGTGCCAGTAGTATGTTCAGGAACACTGAAGCTTTCTTT	CASSMFRNTEAFF
few	TRBV11-1	TRBD1	TRBJ1-1	16	TGTGCCAGCAGCCCAGTACCGGGACAGGGCAACACTGAAGCTTTCTTT	CASSPVPGQGNTEAFF
few	TRBV7-9	NA	TRBJ2-7	12	TGTGCCAGCAGCGAACAGACCTACGAGCAGTACTTC	CASSEQTYEQYF
few	TRBV7-9	NA	TRBJ2-3	16	TGTGCCAGCAGCTTATGGGCAGTCGTCGAGTCAGATACGCAGTATTTT	CASSLWAVVESDTQYF
NA	TRBV2	TRBD1	TRBJ2-3	15	TGTGCCAGTTTCCCGAGACAGGGGCTCACAGATACGCAGTATTTT	CASFPRQGLTDTQYF
NA	TRBV2	TRBD2	TRBJ2-2	15	TGTGTCAGCAGTGACAGGACTAGCGTCACCGGGGAGCTGTTTTTT	CVSSDRTSVTGELFF
few	TRBV7-9	NA	TRBJ1-4	17	TGTGCCAGCAGTCTCCCCAAAGAGGGTGCAACTAATGAAAAACTGTTTTTT	CASSLPKEGATNEKLFF
NA	TRBV5-6	NA	TRBJ1-2	16	TGTGCCAGCAGCCCCCCTGAGGGTGTCGGGGGCCATGGCTACACCTTC	CASSPPEGVGGHGYTF
few	TRBV19	NA	TRBJ2-3	15	TGTGCCAGTAGTATCGCCTCGACCAGCACAGATACGCAGTATTTT	CASSIASTSTDTQYF
once	TRBV15	NA	TRBJ2-5	14	TGTGCCACCAGCAGGAGCGGTTCTCGGGAGACCCAGTACTTC	CATSRSGSRETQYF
many	TRBV19	NA	TRBJ1-1	14	TGTGCCGGCCCAGAGATCCGACGGAACACTGAAGCTTTCTTT	CAGPEIRRNTEAFF
NA	TRBV19	NA	TRBJ2-5	13	TGTGCCAGTAGTATGTACCTCGCGGAGACCCAGTACTTC	CASSMYLAETQYF
many	TRBV4-2	NA	TRBJ2-7	17	TGTGCCAGCAGCCAAGAGGCCCCAGACCCTGACCCCTACGAGCAGTACTTC	CASSQEAPDPDPYEQYF
many	TRBV12-5	NA	TRBJ2-7	12	TGTGCTAGTGGTTTGAGGGCATACGAGCAGTACTTC	CASGLRAYEQYF
few	TRBV12-3/TRBV12-4	TRBD1	TRBJ2-7	13	TGTGCCAGCAGTTTGTCGACAGGGTTTGAGCAGTACTTC	CASSLSTGFEQYF
few	TRBV13	TRBD1	TRBJ1-2	16	TGTGCCAGCAGCCCCGGGACAGGGGAATCTGAGTATGGCTACACCTTC	CASSPGTGESEYGYTF
NA	TRBV12-3/TRBV12-4	NA	TRBJ2-1	15	TGTGCCAGCAGTTTCCCCTCAGGGATGAGGGATGAGCAGTTCTTC	CASSFPSGMRDEQFF
NA	TRBV7-6	TRBD1	TRBJ2-7	16	TGTGTCCGCAGCTTAGATTCACGGACAGGCTCCTACGAGCAGTACTTC	CVRSLDSRTGSYEQYF
NA	TRBV3-1	NA	TRBJ2-5	12	TGTGCCAGCAGCCAAGATTTTGAGACCCAGTACTTC	CASSQDFETQYF
NA	TRBV12-5	TRBD1	TRBJ2-1	17	TGTGCTAGTGGTTTGGTAGCCAGGGGGCGGTTTTCGAATGAGCAGTTCTTC	CASGLVARGRFSNEQFF
many	TRBV2	NA	TRBJ2-5	14	TGTGCCAGCAGTGAAGTGGGGGCTGGGGAGACCCAGTACTTC	CASSEVGAGETQYF
NA	TRBV29-1	TRBD1	TRBJ2-1	16	TGCAGCGTTTTAGGGACAGGGAGCCTCTCCTACAATGAGCAGTTCTTC	CSVLGTGSLSYNEQFF
NA	TRBV6-2/TRBV6-3	NA	TRBJ1-5	18	TGTGCCAGCAGCTCACGGGAAACAGGAGTTTATAGCAATCAGCCCCAGCATTTT	CASSSRETGVYSNQPQHF
many	TRBV12-3/TRBV12-4	TRBD2	TRBJ2-5	14	TGTGCCAGCATGGATAGCGGGGCCCAAGAGACCCAGTACTTC	CASMDSGAQETQYF
few	TRBV2	NA	TRBJ1-1	14	TGTGCCAGCAGTGTGAAGGGAGGAACCACTGAAGCTTTCTTT	CASSVKGGTTEAFF
NA	TRBV7-9	NA	TRBJ2-4	15	TGTGCCAGCAGCTTAAGGTCAGGGTTTATCAACATTCAGTACTTC	CASSLRSGFINIQYF
few	TRBV2	NA	TRBJ1-3	16	TGTGCCAGCAGTGAGAGTCAGCGGAGCTCTGGAAACACCATATATTTT	CASSESQRSSGNTIYF
few	TRBV25-1	NA	TRBJ1-1	15	TGTGCCAGCAGTGAAATCGTAGGGGGGGACACTGAAGCTTTCTTT	CASSEIVGGDTEAFF
few	TRBV7-9	TRBD2	TRBJ2-5	15	TGTGCCAGCAGCACCGGACTAGCCTCGTGGGGGACCCAGTACTTC	CASSTGLASWGTQYF
NA	TRBV12-3/TRBV12-4	NA	TRBJ2-7	16	TGTGCCAGCAGTTTCCTCCCGGAGGGACTTGAGGACGAGCAGTACTTC	CASSFLPEGLEDEQYF
few	TRBV7-9	TRBD1	TRBJ1-5	16	TGTGCCAGCAGCTTTGGGACAGGTAGGAGCAATCAGCCCCAGCATTTT	CASSFGTGRSNQPQHF
few	TRBV24-1	NA	TRBJ2-5	12	TGTGCCACCAGTGGCCTGGGGGAGACCCAGTACTTC	CATSGLGETQYF
many	TRBV12-3/TRBV12-4	NA	TRBJ2-5	14	TGTGCCAGCAGCCTTATCGGGGGTGGGGAGACCCAGTACTTC	CASSLIGGGETQYF
many	TRBV4-1	NA	TRBJ1-5	13	TGCGCCAGCAGCCAAGGCAGCGATCAGCCCCAGCATTTT	CASSQGSDQPQHF
NA	TRBV7-2	TRBD2	TRBJ2-3	15	TGTGCCAGCAGCCCGCGGGAGGGGGGCCTAGATACGCAGTATTTT	CASSPREGGLDTQYF
NA	TRBV6-2/TRBV6-3	NA	TRBJ2-1	17	TGTGCCAGCAGTCACGACCCCTTTGGGGATGGAGGCGATGAGCAGTTCTTC	CASSHDPFGDGGDEQFF
NA	TRBV27	TRBD2	TRBJ2-1	15	TGTGCCAGCAGTTTCAACGGGGGGGCCTGGAATGAGCAGTTCTTC	CASSFNGGAWNEQFF
NA	TRBV6-1	TRBD1	TRBJ1-4	19	TGTGCCAGCATTTCACCCAGGGGGGGTATAGTGACAACTAATGAAAAACTGTTTTTT	CASISPRGGIVTTNEKLFF
many	TRBV7-9	TRBD1	TRBJ1-3	16	TGTGCCAGCAGCTTAGGGGGACAGGGATTTGGAAACACCATATATTTT	CASSLGGQGFGNTIYF
NA	TRBV7-9	NA	TRBJ2-2	16	TGTGCCAGCAGCTTAGAGGCGGACTCGTACACCGGGGAGCTGTTTTTT	CASSLEADSYTGELFF
few	TRBV19	TRBD2	TRBJ2-2	16	TGTGCCAGTAAAGCTAGCGGGGGGGCGAGCACCGGGGAGCTGTTTTTT	CASKASGGASTGELFF